This T cell receptor beta chain was sequenced during a study of control samples from healthy donors and cancer patients. This CDR3 comprises 15 residues. Germline loops: CDR1 SNHLY, CDR2 FYNNEI. The V end was cut by 2 bases, the J end by 7 bases, with 17 bases between. Libraries were prepared by immunoSEQ multiplex PCR; TCRdb keeps only in-frame clonotypes and omits some of them. The sample has around 170,000 clones; about 90% are singletons. This chain uses TRBV2 with TRBJ1-2; D remains unclear. Material: blood. This clonotype originated in a woman aged 25 to 39 in good health. CDR3 nucleotide sequence: TGTGCCAGCAGTGAACGCCGCAACCTTGAGGGTGGCTACACCTTC. This translates into CASSERRNLEGGYTF.